A single sample gave rise to the 31 T cell receptor beta chains below, sequenced in a study of cytomegalovirus exposure and HLA in healthy donors. PCR was performed using 60 Vbeta and 13 Jbeta primers. The repertoire was sequenced with immunoSEQ multiplex PCR; TCRdb's copy has only in-frame clones and lacks some. The sample has about 260,000 clones; 65% to 85% are singletons. The sample consisted of PBMCs. These receptor sequences come from a female donor in good health and CMV-seronegative.

The chain carries TRBV5-6 and TRBJ1-2; no firm D call. This CDR3 contains 15 residues. Germline V gene sequence: CDR1 SGHDT, CDR2 YYEEEE. The V and J ends lost 3 bases and 1 base respectively, with 13 bases between them. CDR3 in amino acids: CASSSRWRVNYGYTF. The CDR3 DNA reads as TGTGCCAGCAGCTCGCGTTGGAGGGTTAACTATGGCTACACCTTC.

V gene TRBV25-1 combines with J gene TRBJ2-7; 10 bases map to TRBD1. The germline CDR1 and CDR2 sequences are MGHDK and SYGVNS. The CDR3 length is 14 residues. Trimming at V came to 8 bases and at J to 4 bases, leaving 8 bases not matched to a gene. The CDR3 region has the DNA TGTGCCAGCGCCGACAGGGGGCGAGGATACGAGCAGTACTTC. Encoded protein: CASADRGRGYEQYF.

This clone appeared a single time. V gene TRBV6-5 combines with J gene TRBJ2-5; maybe TRBD2 (6 bases). Germline assignment: CDR1 MNHEY and CDR2 SVGAGI. This CDR3 comprises 10 residues. CDR3 residues: CAAGSETQYF. As DNA, the CDR3 is TGTGCTGCGGGGTCGGAGACCCAGTACTTC.

The chain combines TRBV11-2 with TRBJ2-1; a weak D match, TRBD2 (6 bases). V was trimmed by 5 bases and J by 14 bases, leaving 19 bases between them. This CDR3 is built from 13 residues. From germline, CDR1 is SGHAT and CDR2 FQNNGV. The CDR3 nucleotides read TGTGCCAGCAGCCCACGAGTTGGGACTCAAGAGTTCTTC. Translated, it gives CASSPRVGTQEFF.

The chain uses TRBV29-1 and TRBJ1-1; D is undetermined. Germline CDR1 reads SQVTM; CDR2 reads ANQGSEA. The germline V and J ends were trimmed by 5 bases and 1 base, with 5 bases remaining between them. This CDR3 contains 11 residues. The CDR3 DNA reads as TGCAGCGTTTTAAAGAACACTGAAGCTTTCTTT. Its protein product is CSVLKNTEAFF.

This clone showed up just a few times. The chain has TRBV11-2 and TRBJ1-1; no clear D. The CDR3 runs to 13 residues. Trimming left V 5 bases short and J 1 base short, with 8 bases between. The germline V gene encodes CDR1 SGHAT and CDR2 FQNNGV. The CDR3 sequence: CASSLIKNTEAFF. The CDR3 bases are TGTGCCAGCAGCCTTATTAAGAACACTGAAGCTTTCTTT. Variable domain in full (rest from reference TRBV11-2 and TRBJ1-1): EAGVAQSPRYKIIEKRQSVAFWCNPISGHATLYWYQQILGQGPKLLIQFQNNGVVDDSQLPKDRFSAERLKGVDSTLKIQPAKLEDSAVYLCASSLIKNTEAFFGQGTRLTVV.

This chain links TRBV4-1 with TRBJ2-3; no clear D gene. Trimming pared 0 bases from V and 6 bases from J, leaving 7 bases between. Looked up from germline, CDR1 is MGHRA and CDR2 is YSYEKL. This CDR3 contains 13 residues. CDR3 in DNA: TGCGCCAGCAGCCAAGATGGCTCGGATACGCAGTATTTT. Translation gives CASSQDGSDTQYF.

This clone was found a few times. The rearrangement links TRBV5-1 to TRBJ2-1; D gene ambiguous. CDR3 size: 14 residues. The V gene's germline CDR1 is SGHRS and CDR2 YFSETQ. Trimming took off 4 bases at V and 6 bases at J, with 14 bases between the two ends. Written as DNA, the CDR3 is TGCGCCAGCAGCCTAGATCCTAGTACCAATGAGCAGTTCTTC. It is translated as CASSLDPSTNEQFF.

This clone turned up a few times. The chain is built from TRBV25-1 and TRBJ1-4; D call uncertain. Looked up from germline, CDR1 is MGHDK and CDR2 is SYGVNS. The CDR3 spans 15 residues. Trimming cost V 3 bases and J 12 bases, with 20 bases left between them. The CDR3 protein is CASSEIEAVPLELFF. Written as DNA, the CDR3 is TGTGCCAGCAGTGAGATCGAGGCCGTGCCTTTGGAACTGTTTTTT.

The chain carries TRBV10-3 and TRBJ2-7; 7 bases agree with TRBD1. The CDR3 covers 15 residues. Germline V gives CDR1 ENHRY, CDR2 SYGVKD. V lost 3 bases, J lost 3 bases, and 8 bases stayed unmatched. CDR3 amino acids: CAISDPRRTGYEQYF. The CDR3 DNA reads TGTGCCATCAGTGATCCCCGGCGGACAGGCTACGAGCAGTACTTC.

This clone was detected a few times. V is TRBV6-1 and J is TRBJ2-3; 7 nucleotides agree with TRBD2. Trimming took 3 bases from V and 6 from J; bases not matched to a gene: 9. The germline gives CDR1 MNHNS, CDR2 SASEGT. This CDR3 has 15 amino acids. The CDR3 region has the DNA TGTGCCAGCAGTGATTGGGCGGGAGATACCGATACGCAGTATTTT. As protein: CASSDWAGDTDTQYF.

In its sample, this clone was seen a few times. This chain joins TRBV7-8 and TRBJ2-1; 11 bases line up with TRBD2. Germline CDR1 reads SGHVS; CDR2 reads FQNEAQ. The CDR3 contains 17 residues. Trimming took 1 base from V and 9 from J; bases not matched to a gene: 11. CDR3: CASSLGPQASGRSEQFF. The CDR3 DNA sequence: TGTGCCAGCAGCTTAGGCCCTCAGGCTAGCGGGAGGTCTGAGCAGTTCTTC.

V gene TRBV7-6 combines with J gene TRBJ2-3, with D perhaps matching TRBD1 (5 bases). Trimming stripped 4 bases from V and 4 bases from J, with 18 bases between. The germline CDR1 and CDR2 sequences are SGHVS and FNYEAQ. The CDR3 contains 16 residues. CDR3 in DNA: TGTGCCAGCAGCTCAGGCACAGGACAAAAGGCAGATACGCAGTATTTT. Its translation is CASSSGTGQKADTQYF.

The chain employs TRBV21-1 and TRBJ1-5; TRBD1 is taken as the D call from the table, unchecked against the DNA. TRBV21-1 is shown as a pseudogene. The CDR3 has 14 amino acids. This CDR3 is CASSKVGRAQPQHF. The CDR3, as DNA: TGTGCCAGCAGCAAGGTCGGCAGGGCCCAGCCCCAGCATTTT.

This chain joins TRBV19 and TRBJ2-2; D is unresolved. Germline values: CDR1 LNHDA, CDR2 SQIVND (reference sequence). The CDR3 runs 15 residues. V was shortened by 2 bases and J by 6 bases, with 13 bases between the two germline ends. In DNA, the CDR3 is TGTGCCAGTAGTATACAACCGAGGATACCCGGGGAGCTGTTTTTT. It translates to CASSIQPRIPGELFF. Looking up the rest from reference TRBV19 and TRBJ2-2 gives the full variable domain: DGGITQSPKYLFRKEGQNVTLSCEQNLNHDAMYWYRQDPGQGLRLIYYSQIVNDFQKGDIAEGYSVSREKKESFPLTVTSAQKNPTAFYLCASSIQPRIPGELFFGEGSRLTVL.

The chain uses TRBV19 and TRBJ1-2; 7 bases are a match to TRBD1. CDR1 is LNHDA, CDR2 SQIVND, per germline (reference sequence). The CDR3 is 13 residues long. V gave up 9 bases and J gave up 11 bases; unmatched junction bases: 15. The CDR3 sequence is CASASGQRVGYTF. The CDR3 bases are TGTGCCAGCGCCTCGGGACAGAGGGTCGGATACACCTTC.

The rearrangement joins TRBV10-3 to TRBJ1-5, with D unclear. The CDR3 contains 15 residues. CDR1 is ENHRY, CDR2 SYGVKD, per germline. The germline V and J ends were trimmed by 2 bases and 0 bases, with 8 bases remaining between them. CDR3 amino acids: CAISEKAGSNQPQHF. In DNA form, the CDR3 reads TGTGCCATCAGTGAGAAAGCCGGTAGCAATCAGCCCCAGCATTTT.

The chain has TRBV2 and TRBJ1-2; D is ambiguous. This CDR3 region has 14 residues. Germline V CDR1 and CDR2: SNHLY, FYNNEI. Trimming removed 5 bases at V and 6 bases at J, with 16 bases between. CDR3 residues: CASSLVRGRDGYTF. DNA of the CDR3: TGTGCCAGCAGTCTGGTCCGGGGAAGGGATGGCTACACCTTC. Variable domain in full (rest from reference TRBV2 and TRBJ1-2): EPEVTQTPSHQVTQMGQEVILRCVPISNHLYFYWYRQILGQKVEFLVSFYNNEISEKSEIFDDQFSVERPDGSNFTLKIRSTKLEDSAMYFCASSLVRGRDGYTFGSGTRLTVV.

This clone was observed once. This chain connects TRBV19 to TRBJ2-3; 8 bases fit TRBD2. Germline V lookup: CDR1 LNHDA, CDR2 SQIVND (reference sequence). The CDR3 runs 15 residues. Losses at the gene ends were 7 bases for V and 3 bases for J; bases not matched to a gene: 9. For the CDR3, the DNA is TGTGCCAGTACTAATAGCGGGGAAGGGACAGATACGCAGTATTTT. It is translated as CASTNSGEGTDTQYF.

The rearrangement uses TRBV20-1 and TRBJ1-2; D unresolved. Germline V lookup: CDR1 DFQATT, CDR2 SNEGSKA (reference sequence). This CDR3 region has 11 residues. The V gene lost 4 bases and the J gene lost 8 bases, with 11 bases spanning the gap. The CDR3 region has the DNA TGCAGTGCTACCGTCACGGGGGGCTACACCTTC. Its protein is CSATVTGGYTF.

The chain joins TRBV5-1 to TRBJ2-2; D is uncertain. This CDR3 comprises 14 residues. The germline gives CDR1 SGHRS, CDR2 YFSETQ. Trimming took 2 bases from V and 3 from J, leaving 8 bases between them. The CDR3 reads CASSLSQYTGELFF. CDR3 coding DNA: TGCGCCAGCAGCTTATCCCAGTACACCGGGGAGCTGTTTTTT.

V and J are TRBV10-3 and TRBJ1-1, with 9 bases matching TRBD1. The CDR3 loop spans 15 amino acids. The germline V gene encodes CDR1 ENHRY and CDR2 SYGVKD. J lost 5 bases, V lost 7 bases, and 11 bases had no gene match. DNA of the CDR3: TGTGCCATCAAGGGTGCCGGGACAGGGTTGACTGAAGCTTTCTTT. This codes for CAIKGAGTGLTEAFF.

The chain links TRBV4-2 to TRBJ2-7; D is perhaps TRBD2 (5 bases). The CDR3 length is 18 residues. Germline CDR1 reads LGHNA; CDR2 reads YNFKEQ. V lost 4 bases, J lost 0 bases, and 22 bases lay in between. Here the CDR3 reads CASSPEGSEGMSSYEQYF. CDR3 coding DNA: TGTGCCAGCAGCCCCGAAGGAAGCGAGGGTATGAGCTCCTACGAGCAGTACTTC.

The V call is TRBV19, the J call TRBJ2-6; D is perhaps TRBD2 (5 bases). CDR1 and CDR2 (germline): LNHDA, SQIVND (reference sequence). This CDR3 is 18 amino acids long. Trimming removed 3 bases from V and 0 bases from J, with 15 bases in between. CDR3 region: CASSMFPVRDSGANVLTF. The CDR3, as DNA: TGTGCCAGTAGTATGTTCCCAGTGAGGGACTCTGGGGCCAACGTCCTGACTTTC.

CDR3 sequence (DNA): TGTGCCAGCAACCCTAGCGGGACGGGCAATGAGCAGTTCTTC. Amino acids: CASNPSGTGNEQFF. The V gene is TRBV2, the J gene TRBJ2-1, with 9 bases identical to TRBD2. The CDR3 length is 14 residues. The V and J ends lost 7 bases and 6 bases, in that order; junction bases with no gene match: 7. Germline V CDR1 and CDR2: SNHLY, FYNNEI.

This chain links TRBV2 with TRBJ2-7; 10 bases fit TRBD2. The germline V gene has CDR1 SNHLY and CDR2 FYNNEI. Trimming removed 7 bases from V and 3 bases from J; junction bases left unmatched: 6. The CDR3 covers 14 residues. CDR3 bases: TGTGCCAGCAAAGGACTAGCGGCTTTCTACGAGCAGTACTTC. Its protein is CASKGLAAFYEQYF. The full variable domain, with the rest looked up from reference TRBV2 and TRBJ2-7, is EPEVTQTPSHQVTQMGQEVILRCVPISNHLYFYWYRQILGQKVEFLVSFYNNEISEKSEIFDDQFSVERPDGSNFTLKIRSTKLEDSAMYFCASKGLAAFYEQYFGPGTRLTVT.

Written as DNA, the CDR3 is TGTGCCAGCAGCCAGAGGGCGGGAGGCGGCGACGAGCAGTACTTC. The encoded protein is CASSQRAGGGDEQYF. V usage is TRBV4-2 and J usage is TRBJ2-7, with 8 nucleotides matching TRBD2. The germline gives CDR1 LGHNA, CDR2 YNFKEQ. This CDR3 is 15 amino acids long. With 3 bases clipped from V and 5 bases from J, the junction kept 9 bases outside the gene matches.

The V and J genes are TRBV5-1 and TRBJ2-1, with 7 bases that match TRBD2. The germline V gene encodes CDR1 SGHRS and CDR2 YFSETQ. This CDR3 contains 14 residues. The V gene end was trimmed by 2 bases and the J gene end by 8 bases; junction bases not matched to a gene: 7. This CDR3 is CASSLGVGGDEQFF. The DNA for the CDR3 is TGCGCCAGCAGCTTAGGGGTGGGGGGGGATGAGCAGTTCTTC.

Regarding this clone: The junction departs from germline at one end; a sequencing error may be responsible. The chain couples TRBV7-9 to TRBJ1-2, with D possibly matching TRBD1 (6 bases). CDR3 length equals 15 residues. Germline CDR1 reads SEHNR; CDR2 reads FQNEAQ (reference sequence). The CDR3 DNA reads TGTTCCAGCAGCCCAGGGCGGGGGCGCGGCTATGGCTACACCTTC. Translated, it gives CSSSPGRGRGYGYTF.

The chain's CDR3 is CARSCPGFRRITNEQFF. The DNA for the CDR3 is TGTGCCAGAAGCTGTCCCGGGTTTAGACGCATTACCAATGAGCAGTTCTTC. The gene calls are TRBV5-3 and TRBJ2-1; D remains ambiguous. TRBV5-3 is reported as an ORF; its role is uncertain. Trimming cost V 3 bases and J 6 bases, with 22 bases left between them. The CDR3 runs to 17 residues.

The genes are TRBV6-1 and TRBJ2-4; D not certain. The V end was cut by 2 bases, the J end by 1 base, with 15 bases between. CDR1 is MNHNS and CDR2 is SASEGT in the germline V gene. The CDR3 is 17 residues long. CDR3 amino acids: CASSEFRVFGAKNIQYF. DNA for the CDR3: TGTGCCAGCAGTGAATTCCGGGTTTTTGGGGCCAAAAACATTCAGTACTTC.